Listed below are T cell receptor beta chains from one sample, sequenced in a study of T cell responses to AZD1222 COVID-19 vaccine. Generated by immunoSEQ multiplex PCR, the TCRdb table keeps only in-frame clones and is missing some. The sample gives roughly 100,000 clones, about 92% of which show up once; 1% to 1.5% is in the top ten. The starting material was peripheral blood, obtained on day 0 of AZD1222 vaccination. Receptor source: an adult in good health. The CDR3 runs from the conserved cysteine through the conserved F or W. The D gene is left open where the match is weak. Only part of the rows carry a size: once, few, many, or a class if the clone is expanded.

V,D,size,J,CDR3,DNA
TRBV5-6,TRBD1,-,TRBJ2-7,CASSPPGQGSYEQYF,TGTGCCAGCAGCCCGCCGGGACAGGGGTCGTACGAGCAGTACTTC
TRBV7-9,-,-,TRBJ2-1,CASSLAQGNNEQFF,TGTGCCAGCAGCTTAGCTCAGGGGAACAATGAGCAGTTCTTC
TRBV6-1,TRBD1,-,TRBJ1-6,CASSEQAGQWLHF,TGTGCCAGCAGTGAACAAGCGGGACAGTGGCTCCACTTT
TRBV29-1,-,-,TRBJ2-5,CSVVRTADGTQYF,TGCAGCGTTGTTCGGACGGCAGATGGGACCCAGTACTTC
TRBV28,-,-,TRBJ2-3,CASSLTPGPGQYF,TGTGCCAGCAGTTTGACCCCCGGCCCAGGGCAGTATTTT
TRBV9,-,-,TRBJ2-1,CASKGGRGNEQFF,TGTGCCAGCAAGGGGGGCAGGGGCAATGAGCAGTTCTTC
TRBV4-3,TRBD2,-,TRBJ2-1,CASSQDSALAGAPFF,TGCGCCAGCAGCCAAGATTCGGCGCTAGCGGGTGCCCCGTTCTTC
TRBV6-6,TRBD1,-,TRBJ1-1,CASRSTGWTEAFF,TGTGCCAGCAGATCGACAGGGTGGACTGAAGCTTTCTTT
TRBV7-3,-,few,TRBJ2-3,CASSLRASASTDTQYF,TGTGCCAGCAGCTTAAGAGCTAGCGCCTCCACAGATACGCAGTATTTT
TRBV11-3,TRBD1,-,TRBJ1-2,CASSLDGQGAGGYTF,TGTGCCAGCAGCTTAGACGGACAGGGGGCGGGAGGCTACACCTTC
TRBV11-3,-,once,TRBJ1-6,CASSPGPVDSPLHF,TGTGCCAGCAGCCCGGGACCCGTCGATTCACCCCTCCACTTT
TRBV6-6,-,-,TRBJ1-4,CASRRTATNEKLFF,TGTGCCAGCAGAAGGACAGCAACTAATGAAAAACTGTTTTTT
TRBV6-6,TRBD2,-,TRBJ2-3,CASRDIAGVDTQYF,TGTGCCAGCAGAGATATAGCGGGAGTGGATACGCAGTATTTT
TRBV6-5,-,-,TRBJ2-3,CASKPGASTDTQYF,TGTGCCAGCAAACCGGGGGCGAGCACAGATACGCAGTATTTT
TRBV9,-,-,TRBJ1-1,CASSSSTVGGSSEAFF,TGTGCCAGCAGCTCGTCGACAGTGGGGGGTAGTTCTGAAGCTTTCTTT
TRBV19,-,-,TRBJ1-5,CASSMGQPYSNQPQHF,TGTGCCAGTAGTATGGGGCAGCCATATAGCAATCAGCCCCAGCATTTT
TRBV4-3,-,-,TRBJ2-3,CASSQSPPSTDTQYF,TGCGCCAGCAGCCAAAGCCCACCTAGCACAGATACGCAGTATTTT
TRBV7-8,TRBD2,-,TRBJ2-1,CASSTRLAGLLNEQFF,TGTGCCAGCAGCACCCGACTAGCGGGGCTTTTGAATGAGCAGTTCTTC
TRBV15,TRBD2,-,TRBJ2-1,CATSRAGRGIGNNEQFF,TGTGCCACCAGCAGAGCCGGGCGGGGGATAGGGAACAATGAGCAGTTCTTC
TRBV7-2,-,-,TRBJ2-5,CASSPGGRGLETQYF,TGTGCCAGCAGCCCTGGGGGACGAGGTTTAGAGACCCAGTACTTC
TRBV3-1/TRBV3-2,-,-,TRBJ2-7,CASSQGNNYEQYF,TGTGCCAGCAGCCAAGGGAATAACTACGAGCAGTACTTC
TRBV7-2,-,once,TRBJ1-5,CASKGANQPQHF,TGTGCCAGCAAAGGGGCCAATCAGCCCCAGCATTTT
TRBV7-2,-,-,TRBJ2-7,CASSLEGFYEQYF,TGTGCCAGCAGCTTAGAGGGATTTTACGAGCAGTACTTC
TRBV2,TRBD1,-,TRBJ2-6,CASSYGTGDTGANVLTF,TGTGCCAGCAGTTACGGGACAGGGGATACTGGGGCCAACGTCCTGACTTTC
TRBV5-1,-,-,TRBJ2-2,CASSLFQANTGELFF,TGCGCCAGCAGCTTGTTTCAGGCTAACACCGGGGAGCTGTTTTTT
TRBV30,-,-,TRBJ1-2,CAWNPGNYGYTF,TGTGCCTGGAACCCCGGTAACTATGGCTACACCTTC
TRBV6-4,-,once,TRBJ2-1,CASSQGPFGGNEQFF,TGTGCCAGCAGTCAAGGGCCGTTCGGAGGGAATGAGCAGTTCTTC
TRBV19,-,-,TRBJ1-2,CASSSSGTRGDGYTF,TGTGCCAGTAGTAGCTCAGGGACCCGAGGGGATGGCTACACCTTC
TRBV11-2,-,-,TRBJ2-7,CASSFDGQRGEQYF,TGTGCCAGCAGCTTCGACGGACAGCGAGGCGAGCAGTACTTC
TRBV3-1/TRBV3-2,-,-,TRBJ1-1,CASSQAQDTEAFF,TGTGCCAGCAGCCAAGCACAGGACACTGAAGCTTTCTTT
TRBV30,-,-,TRBJ2-7,CAWSLLAYEQYF,TGTGCCTGGAGTCTGCTGGCCTACGAGCAGTACTTC
TRBV11-1,TRBD1,-,TRBJ1-1,CASSIDRASTEAFF,TGTGCCAGCAGCATTGACAGGGCCAGCACTGAAGCTTTCTTT
TRBV28,TRBD2,-,TRBJ2-3,CASSLGLADTQYF,TGTGCCAGCAGTTTAGGACTAGCAGATACGCAGTATTTT
TRBV18,TRBD2,-,TRBJ2-1,CASSPGTSGSKFF,TGTGCCAGCTCACCCGGGACTAGCGGGAGTAAGTTCTTC
TRBV7-6,TRBD2,-,TRBJ2-3,CASSPPGAGAVTDTQYF,TGTGCCAGCAGCCCCCCCGGAGCGGGGGCGGTCACAGATACGCAGTATTTT
TRBV12-5,-,-,TRBJ1-4,CASGLVQEKLFF,TGTGCTAGTGGTTTGGTACAAGAAAAACTGTTTTTT
TRBV4-3,-,-,TRBJ1-5,CASSQDLTGNQPQHF,TGCGCCAGCAGCCAAGATCTAACAGGTAATCAGCCCCAGCATTTT
TRBV6-5,-,-,TRBJ1-6,CASSLDSPEGSPLHF,TGTGCCAGCAGTTTGGACAGCCCCGAGGGTTCACCCCTCCACTTT
TRBV5-5,TRBD2,-,TRBJ2-5,CASSLATSGGPGRETQYF,TGTGCCAGCAGCTTGGCGACTAGCGGGGGCCCAGGACGAGAGACCCAGTACTTC
TRBV2,-,-,TRBJ1-3,CASSRTAAGSGNTIYF,TGTGCCAGCAGTCGGACAGCGGCAGGCTCTGGAAACACCATATATTTT
TRBV5-6,TRBD2,-,TRBJ2-3,CASTELAGGFTDTQYF,TGTGCCAGCACCGAACTAGCGGGGGGCTTCACAGATACGCAGTATTTT
TRBV3-1/TRBV3-2,-,-,TRBJ1-2,CASSPWTVEDGYTF,TGTGCCAGCAGCCCGTGGACTGTGGAGGATGGCTACACCTTC
TRBV4-3,-,-,TRBJ1-4,CASSQDGVERNEKLFF,TGCGCCAGCAGCCAAGATGGGGTTGAACGGAATGAAAAACTGTTTTTT